Given below is one T cell receptor beta chain in context. Its antigen is currently not known. Qualities for individual bases were not recorded, and no much larger clone is one base off. The immunoSEQ Assay, a bias-controlled multiplex PCR, was used to amplify TCRbeta CDR3 regions from genomic DNA. The authors' analysis ran thus. Nucleated cell counts per sample were estimated from amplification of reference gene primers within the assay. To quantify the absolute abundance of each unique TCRbeta CDR3 rearrangement, sequence reads were collapsed and filtered. For each sample, productive Simpson clonality was calculated by taking the square root of Simpson's diversity index across productive rearrangements. TCRdb limited this immuneACCESS table to in-frame rearrangements with V and J called. A share of clones is missing; checked studies link under half to unresolved V genes, and the rest is unexplained. V, J and clone size derive from that table, while D and trimming were established from the DNA sequence. Within this sample are about 370,000 clones, with roughly nine tenths of them counted one time only. Approximately 3% of the sample is in the top ten clones.

This sample stems from a study of blood T cell repertoires in COVID-19 (dated by TCRdb to between 2020 and 2021). Concerning the study at large: Samples covering the acute and convalescent phases of COVID-19 were provided by collaborators in the United States, Italy and Spain. Subjects who had been exposed to COVID-19, were actively infected with it, or had recovered from it provided the deeply sampled blood TCRbeta repertoires that made up the dataset. The prospective study material was composed of cDNA or gDNA derived from T cells, B-cell-depleted T cells, or PBMCs. The samples were drawn from two sources: the first 160 participants of the ongoing ImmuneRACE study, and 1,254 subjects contributed by 6 global collaborators. The sample metadata nearly always contained a de-identified subject ID, COVID-19 status, age in years and sex. Where HLA class I and class II types were available, the types were taken from metadata supplied by the sample provider, not from assay-based typing. The repertoires were released in a freely available public database intended as a resource for research on the immune response to SARS-CoV-2. Broad study findings and their caveats: The quantity of clinical and demographic metadata differed by source and by participant and was supplied without curation.

At one collaborating source in Seattle, patients were enrolled during active infection and were followed longitudinally through the course of disease. Whole blood was collected in K2EDTA tubes by collaborating institutions according to the institutions' own protocols. Collaborator samples were shipped for TCRbeta analysis as frozen whole blood, isolated PBMCs, or DNA extracted from either sample type. The CDR3, from cysteine to phenylalanine, totals 16 residues. Only the CDR3 region is kept as DNA, spanning 48 bases read in frame from base 1. CDR1 and CDR2 were assigned from the germline V gene as MNHEY and SVGAGI. Cut back by 4 bases and 8 bases, the V and J ends lie 23 bases apart.

The specimen sequenced was peripheral blood. Recombination joined TRBV6-5 with TRBJ1-2, with a tentative D gene TRBD1 over 6 matching bases. This sequence was found in a woman in her 30s with COVID-19, enrolled during active disease. DNA sequence: TGTGCCAGCAGTTCAATAACAGGGAGTTGGTCGTGGGGCTACACCTTC. This sequence encodes CASSSITGSWSWGYTF.